Presented here are 16 T cell receptor beta chains from one specimen sequenced in a study of blood T cells in healthy people across ages. The use of a sample-barcoded 5' primer and a J-beta primer mix characterized a second PCR of 7 to 11 cycles. TCRdb re-called the 5' RACE reads with MiXCR, one entry per CDR3 protein. The sample lists 710,000 or so distinct CDR3 sequences, around a fifth occurring once. Sequencing used blood. The receptor source for this set is a man aged 65 to 79 in good health.

This clonotype has just one count. J is TRBJ2-5 and V is TRBV29-1; a weak D match, TRBD1 (6 bases). The CDR3 is 13 residues long. The germline gives CDR1 SQVTM, CDR2 ANQGSEA. Between the trimmed V and J ends, which lost 6 bases and 2 bases, there was a span of 13 bases. The CDR3: CSVEQGWQETQYF. The CDR3 DNA is TGCAGCGTAGAACAGGGATGGCAAGAGACCCAGTACTTC.

This clonotype was detected a few times. Here the CDR3 reads CASTLDRTRGGYTF. In DNA form, the CDR3 reads TGTGCCAGCACCTTAGACAGGACTCGAGGTGGCTACACCTTC. This rearrangement joins TRBV6-5 to TRBJ1-2, with TRBD1 as a possible D gene (6 bases). The CDR3 contains 14 residues. Trimming left V 7 bases short and J 7 bases short, with 19 bases between. Per the germline V gene, CDR1 is MNHEY and CDR2 is SVGAGI.

V and J are TRBV3-1 and TRBJ2-3; unclear D gene. The CDR3 runs to 16 residues. CDR1 is LGHDT and CDR2 is YNNKEL in the germline V gene (reference sequence). The germline V and J ends were trimmed by 0 bases and 6 bases, with 16 bases remaining between them. The CDR3: CASSQDHPIAGDTQYF. Here the CDR3 DNA reads TGTGCCAGCAGCCAAGATCACCCCATAGCCGGGGATACGCAGTATTTT.

Details on this clonotype: Relative to the germline gene, one junction end is altered; a read error may explain this. J is TRBJ2-5 and V is TRBV7-9; 8 positions agree with TRBD1. The J call may be incorrect, as the DNA end agrees better with TRBJ2-1. The CDR3 is made up of 16 amino acids. Germline-derived CDR1 and CDR2 are SEHNR and FQNEAQ (reference sequence). This CDR3 reads CAGRPTQGVLNNEQFF. The CDR3 nucleotides read TGTGCCGGCAGGCCTACACAGGGGGTTCTTAACAATGAGCAGTTCTTC.

V gene TRBV29-1 combines with J gene TRBJ2-1; 10 positions agree with TRBD1. The CDR3 is 14 residues long. V lost 7 bases, J lost 2 bases, and 5 bases stayed unmatched. Germline CDR1 and CDR2: SQVTM and ANQGSEA. CDR3 residues: CSADGTGAYNEQFF. Here the CDR3 DNA reads TGCAGCGCCGACGGGACAGGGGCCTACAATGAGCAGTTCTTC.

V and J are TRBV5-1 and TRBJ1-1; D is undetermined. V lost 0 bases, J lost 0 bases, and 6 bases lay in between. This CDR3 contains 14 residues. Germline V gene data show CDR1 as SGHRS and CDR2 as YFSETQ. The CDR3 loop is CASSLEAMNTEAFF. Written as DNA, the CDR3 is TGCGCCAGCAGCTTGGAGGCGATGAACACTGAAGCTTTCTTT.

The V gene is TRBV15, the J gene TRBJ1-1; tentatively, D is TRBD1 (5 bases). The V gene lost 3 bases and the J gene lost 4 bases, with 12 bases spanning the gap. This CDR3 has 14 amino acids. CDR1 and CDR2 from the germline V gene are LNHNV and YYDKDF (reference sequence). The CDR3 is CATSRNVGGTEAFF. The DNA of the CDR3 is TGTGCCACCAGCAGGAACGTCGGGGGCACTGAAGCTTTCTTT.

V and J are TRBV20-1 and TRBJ2-3, with 9 bases fitting TRBD2. Germline values: CDR1 DFQATT, CDR2 SNEGSKA (reference sequence). The V segment lost 2 bases and the J segment 5 bases; nucleotides outside the gene matches: 2. The CDR3 covers 13 residues. Here the CDR3 DNA reads TGCAGTGCTAGACCACTAGCGGGAGATACGCAGTATTTT. This codes for CSARPLAGDTQYF.

This clonotype appeared a few times. This chain links TRBV7-2 with TRBJ2-1, with D possibly TRBD1 on 5 matching bases. TRBJ2-5 explains the end of the DNA better; the J call may be wrong. In germline, CDR1 is SGHTA, CDR2 FQGNSA. The CDR3 has 13 residues. In DNA form, the CDR3 reads TGTGCCAGCAGCATAAGGGGTCAAGAGACCCAGTACTTC. This encodes CASSIRGQETQYF.

A single count supports this clonotype. This rearrangement joins TRBV14 to TRBJ2-5; D possibly corresponds to TRBD2 (7 bases). Germline V gives CDR1 SGHDN, CDR2 FVKESK. V was clipped by 3 bases and J by 1 base, with 21 bases between them. This CDR3 has 18 residues. Here the CDR3 DNA reads TGTGCCAGCAGCCACAAGACCGTAGTGGGAGGGGGCCAAGAGACCCAGTACTTC. Amino acids: CASSHKTVVGGGQETQYF.

The chain recombines TRBV6-5 with TRBJ1-3; D perhaps matches TRBD1 (5 bases). Trimming left V 2 bases short and J 2 bases short, with 10 bases between. CDR1 and CDR2 from the germline V gene are MNHEY and SVGAGI. The CDR3 consists of 15 residues. As DNA, the CDR3 is TGTGCCAGCAGTTACAGGGCAGGGACTGGAAACACCATATATTTT. This sequence encodes CASSYRAGTGNTIYF.

The V call is TRBV4-3, the J call TRBJ2-6; 7 bases match TRBD2. The CDR3 is made up of 19 amino acids. Per the germline V gene, CDR1 is LGHNA and CDR2 is YSLEER. After removal of 0 bases from V and 0 bases from J, the junction contained 8 bases not matched to a gene. In DNA, the CDR3 is TGCGCCAGCAGCCAAGATGGGAGGGCTCTAAGCTCTGGGGCCAACGTCCTGACTTTC. It codes for CASSQDGRALSSGANVLTF.

The genes are TRBV12-3 or TRBV12-4 and TRBJ2-1; 9 bases line up with TRBD1. CDR3 length equals 15 residues. Trimming removed 6 bases from V and 2 bases from J; junction bases left unmatched: 5. CDR3 region: CASRTTGGAYNEQFF. The CDR3 coding sequence is TGTGCCAGCAGAACTACAGGGGGCGCCTACAATGAGCAGTTCTTC.

The chain recombines TRBV24-1 with TRBJ2-3, with D unresolved. The length of the CDR3 is 14 residues. Germline V CDR1 and CDR2: KGHDR, SFDVKD. V dropped 0 bases and J dropped 3 bases, with 6 bases sitting between them. In DNA, the CDR3 is TGTGCCACCAGTGATTTGGCTTGGACAGATACGCAGTATTTT. Translation gives CATSDLAWTDTQYF.

This clonotype was seen ten or more times. The rearrangement uses TRBV5-1 and TRBJ2-1; TRBD2 agrees at 13 bases. From germline, CDR1 is SGHRS and CDR2 YFSETQ. The length of the CDR3 is 16 residues. Unmatched junction bases numbered 5, after V lost 4 bases and J lost 4 bases. The CDR3 nucleotides are TGCGCCAGCAGCGATATACTAGCGGGGGGGTACAATGAGCAGTTCTTC. This gives the protein CASSDILAGGYNEQFF.

This clonotype was seen only a few times. This rearrangement joins TRBV5-1 to TRBJ2-3; the match to TRBD2 covers 9 bases. J gave up 1 base and V 5 bases, and 2 bases lay outside the gene matches. The germline CDR1 and CDR2 sequences are SGHRS and YFSETQ. This CDR3 spans 14 amino acids. The CDR3 loop reads CASRAGGRTDTQYF. Written as DNA, the CDR3 is TGCGCCAGCAGAGCGGGGGGTCGCACAGATACGCAGTATTTT.